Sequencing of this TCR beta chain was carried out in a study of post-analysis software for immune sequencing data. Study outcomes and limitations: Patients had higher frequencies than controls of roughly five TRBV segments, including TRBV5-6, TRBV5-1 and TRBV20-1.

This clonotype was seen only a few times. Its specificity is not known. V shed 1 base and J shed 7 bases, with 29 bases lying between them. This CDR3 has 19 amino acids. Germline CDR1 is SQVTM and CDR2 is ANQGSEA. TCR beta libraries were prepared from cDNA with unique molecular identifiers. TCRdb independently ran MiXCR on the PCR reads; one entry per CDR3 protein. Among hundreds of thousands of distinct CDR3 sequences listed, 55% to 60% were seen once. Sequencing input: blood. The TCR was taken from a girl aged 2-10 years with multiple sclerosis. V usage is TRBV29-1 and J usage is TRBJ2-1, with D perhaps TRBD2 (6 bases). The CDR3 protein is CSVEGFQRAVGIDINEQFF. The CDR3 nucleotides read TGCAGCGTTGAAGGGTTCCAGCGGGCGGTGGGAATAGACATTAATGAGCAGTTCTTC.